The 13 T cell receptor beta chains listed next were all sequenced from one sample in a study of regulatory T cells in long-lasting Graves disease (dated by TCRdb to about 2021). Preparation of the library involved multiplex PCR. The reads were generated on an Illumina HiSeq 4000. iRepertoire HTBI primers and Arm-PCR amplification of CDR3 regions were used to construct TCR beta libraries. TCRdb reanalyzed the raw reads on its own, using fastp at Q25 for trimming and MiXCR for clone calling, and kept in-frame beta chains. A single entry per CDR3 protein holds the most common genes and DNA from its merged rows. The sample includes roughly 350,000 distinct CDR3 sequences, with about a sixth observed a single time. 25% to 30% of the sample belongs to the ten largest clones. What this sample's time point label stands for: newly diagnosed GD, antithyroid drugs for less than 3 months. For both TCR sequencing and RNA sequencing, RNA was extracted from PBMCs in TRIzol.

The data were also submitted as part of a second study, on T cells in Graves' hyperthyroidism and ophthalmopathy.

The sequenced sample was peripheral blood mononuclear cells (PBMCs), obtained at new diagnosis, from a patient treated with antithyroid drugs. The receptors stem from a man aged 40-55 years with Graves disease. Donor details come from another sample of the same person, matched by shared clones.

This clonotype was picked up a small number of times. The chain uses TRBV12-5 and TRBJ2-5; no reliable D call. The CDR3 is 11 amino acids. Trimming left V 7 bases short and J 2 bases short, with 5 bases between. Germline loops: CDR1 LGHNT, CDR2 FRNRAP. The CDR3 protein is CASEQQETQYF. The CDR3 nucleotides are TGTGCTAGTGAGCAGCAAGAGACCCAGTACTTC.

This clonotype was seen ten or more times. A junction end diverges from the germline sequence, so it may reflect a read error. This chain joins TRBV28 and TRBJ2-1, with D possibly being TRBD1 (7 bases). CDR3 length: 12 amino acids. Germline loops: CDR1 MDHEN, CDR2 SYDVKM. The CDR3 region has the DNA TGTGCCAGCAGTTTGGTCGCGGGGACAGTAAAGTTC. Protein product: CASSLVAGTVKF.

In the case of this clonotype: This may arise from a read error, as a much more abundant clone is one base away. This chain links TRBV30 with TRBJ1-5; TRBD1 agrees at 8 bases. This CDR3 spans 16 amino acids. The V and J ends lost 2 bases and 3 bases, in that order; junction bases with no gene match: 9. CDR1 is GTSNPN, CDR2 SVGIG, per germline (reference sequence). CDR3 DNA: TGTGCCTGGAGTCCCGGGACAGGCGACCCCAATCAGCCCCAGCATTTT. Residues: CAWSPGTGDPNQPQHF.

The J gene is TRBJ1-1, the V gene TRBV27; 7 positions match TRBD1. This CDR3 contains 13 residues. Losses at the gene ends were 5 bases for V and 6 bases for J; bases not matched to a gene: 6. From germline, CDR1 is MNHEY and CDR2 SMNVEV (reference sequence). The CDR3 spells CASSLLQGSEAFF. In nucleotides, the CDR3 is TGTGCCAGCAGTCTGCTACAGGGGTCTGAAGCTTTCTTT.

In the case of this clonotype: This may be a read error: a much more frequent sequence differs by one nucleotide. V gene TRBV9 combines with J gene TRBJ1-3; D ambiguous. V lost 4 bases and J 7 bases, leaving 18 bases between the germline ends. CDR1 and CDR2 from the germline V gene are SGDLS and YYNGEE. The CDR3 has 15 residues. The CDR3 region is CASSKGRATRNTIYF. DNA for the CDR3: TGTGCCAGCAGCAAAGGACGGGCAACCCGGAACACCATATATTTT.

V gene TRBV9 combines with J gene TRBJ2-1; TRBD2 aligns across 13 bases. This CDR3 region has 18 residues. Unmatched junction bases numbered 3, after V lost 0 bases and J lost 0 bases. CDR1 SGDLS and CDR2 YYNGEE come from the germline V gene. CDR3 sequence: CASSVALAGGHSYNEQFF. CDR3 coding DNA: TGTGCCAGCAGCGTAGCACTAGCGGGGGGGCACTCCTACAATGAGCAGTTCTTC.

This clonotype has a handful of counts. The CDR3 DNA follows: TGTGCCAGCAGCACCCCGACTAGCGGGCCAGATACGCAGTATTTT. Its translation: CASSTPTSGPDTQYF. The V and J genes are TRBV5-5 and TRBJ2-3; TRBD2 matches 10 bases. J lost 4 bases, V lost 4 bases, and 6 bases had no gene match. Looked up from germline, CDR1 is SGHKS and CDR2 is YYEKEE (reference sequence). The CDR3 extends over 15 amino acids. Based on the CDR3 plus reference TRBV5-5 and TRBJ2-3, the full variable domain is DAGVTQSPTHLIKTRGQQVTLRCSPISGHKSVSWYQQVLGQGPQFIFQYYEKEERGRGNFPDRFSARQFPNYSSELNVNALLLGDSALYLCASSTPTSGPDTQYFGPGTRLTVL.

At least ten counts were recorded for this clonotype. V usage is TRBV3-1 and J usage is TRBJ2-7; D not resolved. The CDR3 spans 13 residues. Trimming removed 4 bases from V and 6 bases from J, with 13 bases in between. Germline lookup yields CDR1 LGHDT and CDR2 YNNKEL (reference sequence). The CDR3 DNA reads TGTGCCAGCAGCCGAGCAGCGACCGGCGAGCAGTACTTC. Translating gives CASSRAATGEQYF.

This clonotype was recorded at least ten times. The gene calls are TRBV6-5 and TRBJ1-4, with D uncertain. The CDR3 length is 13 residues. V was shortened by 4 bases and J by 7 bases, with 10 bases between the two germline ends. Germline V gives CDR1 MNHEY, CDR2 SVGAGI. As DNA, the CDR3 is TGTGCCAGCAGTTTGCGCGCAGGTGAAAAACTGTTTTTT. Amino acids: CASSLRAGEKLFF.

This chain uses TRBV2 with TRBJ1-2; 8 nucleotides match TRBD1. The V gene's germline CDR1 is SNHLY and CDR2 FYNNEI. The CDR3 spans 13 residues. J gave up 8 bases and V 2 bases, and 4 bases lay outside the gene matches. The CDR3 region is CASSERDRSGYTF. For the CDR3, the DNA is TGTGCCAGCAGTGAACGGGACAGGTCGGGCTACACCTTC.

This clonotype was recorded a few times. V and J are TRBV27 and TRBJ2-7; 8 bases match TRBD2. Germline-derived CDR1 and CDR2 are MNHEY and SMNVEV (reference sequence). V trimming: 0 bases; J trimming: 6 bases; junction bases outside the gene matches: 13. The CDR3 runs to 17 residues. The CDR3 is CASSLSGAGTRRSEQYF. CDR3 coding DNA: TGTGCCAGCAGTTTATCAGGAGCCGGGACTAGAAGGAGCGAGCAGTACTTC.

CDR3 residues: CASSEGTLAKNIQYF. The CDR3 bases are TGCGCCAGCAGCGAGGGGACGTTAGCCAAAAACATTCAGTACTTC. The V gene is TRBV5-1, the J gene TRBJ2-4; perhaps D is TRBD1 or TRBD2 (5 bases each). Germline V gene data show CDR1 as SGHRS and CDR2 as YFSETQ. CDR3 length equals 15 residues. Trimming cost V 4 bases and J 0 bases, with 11 bases left between them.

This clonotype was recorded at least ten times. The junction and the germline gene differ at one end; a read error may be behind it. The rearrangement links TRBV3-1 to TRBJ2-3, with D unclear. The CDR3 is 12 amino acids. Germline lookup yields CDR1 LGHDT and CDR2 YNNKEL (reference sequence). The CDR3 region is CATSISTDTQYF. In DNA, the CDR3 is TGTGCCACCAGCATAAGCACAGATACGCAGTATTTT.